The 19 T cell receptor beta chains in this list originate from one sample, sequenced in a study of T cell repertoires and HLA-DP antigens. Profiling relied on immunoSEQ multiplex PCR, and the TCRdb table lists in-frame clones only, not all of them. The sample lists approximately 86,000 clones; 86% were seen once. These TCRs' antigens remain unknown. Specimen: CD4+ T cells from PBMCs. The receptors shown here come from a man in his fifties in good health and CMV-seronegative.

Here the CDR3 DNA reads TGTGCCAGCAGCAAAGCGGGACGCTACGAGCAGTACTTC. It encodes CASSKAGRYEQYF. The rearrangement joins TRBV6-5 to TRBJ2-7; 7 bases fit TRBD2. The CDR3 totals 13 residues. V was clipped by 6 bases and J by 3 bases; unmatched bases: 5. Germline V CDR1 and CDR2: MNHEY, SVGAGI.

V gene TRBV9 combines with J gene TRBJ2-1; TRBD2 matches at 9 bases. CDR1 and CDR2 from the germline V gene are SGDLS and YYNGEE. The CDR3 sequence is 17 residues long. The trim removed 0 bases at V and 0 bases at J, leaving 4 bases unmatched. The CDR3 here is CASSVDFSGSSYNEQFF. The CDR3 DNA is TGTGCCAGCAGCGTAGATTTTAGCGGGAGCTCCTACAATGAGCAGTTCTTC.

The V and J genes are TRBV7-9 and TRBJ2-3, with 15 bases fitting TRBD2. This CDR3 has 18 amino acids. Germline lookup yields CDR1 SEHNR and CDR2 FQNEAQ (reference sequence). The junction had 11 bases not matched to a gene; V was cut back by 5 bases and J by 5 bases. CDR3 sequence (DNA): TGTGCCAGCAGCCCCCGGGGACTAGCGGGAGGAGTAGTAGATACGCAGTATTTT. Its protein product is CASSPRGLAGGVVDTQYF.

This chain connects TRBV10-3 to TRBJ2-7; D not certain. Germline CDR1 ENHRY, CDR2 SYGVKD. This CDR3 has 15 residues. Trimming shortened V by 3 bases and J by 0 bases, and 12 bases separated the two germline ends. The CDR3 bases are TGTGCCATCAGTGATATAGGCGGAACCTCCTACGAGCAGTACTTC. It specifies CAISDIGGTSYEQYF.

The gene calls are TRBV6-5 and TRBJ2-2, with 10 bases lining up with TRBD1. CDR3 length: 14 residues. Germline trimming cut 10 bases from V and 4 bases from J; bases unmatched to any gene: 6. CDR1 is MNHEY and CDR2 is SVGAGI in the germline V gene. The CDR3: CATPGQGTTGELFF. CDR3 DNA sequence: TGTGCCACCCCGGGACAGGGGACCACCGGGGAGCTGTTTTTT.

The chain couples TRBV2 to TRBJ2-2, with D unclear. CDR3 length equals 15 residues. The germline V gene encodes CDR1 SNHLY and CDR2 FYNNEI. The V gene lost 10 bases and the J gene lost 0 bases, with 15 bases spanning the gap. CDR3 sequence: CATLSRISNTGELFF. The CDR3 DNA sequence: TGTGCCACACTGTCTAGGATTTCGAACACCGGGGAGCTGTTTTTT.

This chain links TRBV7-6 with TRBJ2-1; maybe TRBD2 (5 bases). The CDR3 consists of 15 residues. Germline V lookup: CDR1 SGHVS, CDR2 FNYEAQ. The germline V and J ends were trimmed by 4 bases and 1 base, with 11 bases remaining between them. The CDR3 loop is CASSSARGSYNEQFF. The CDR3 bases are TGTGCCAGCAGCTCAGCTCGAGGGTCCTACAATGAGCAGTTCTTC.

The gene calls are TRBV11-2 and TRBJ2-2; 11 bases match TRBD2. The germline gives CDR1 SGHAT, CDR2 FQNNGV. J gave up 5 bases and V 1 base, and 6 bases lay outside the gene matches. The length of the CDR3 is 17 residues. CDR3 region: CASSLATSGIGTGELFF. CDR3 bases: TGTGCCAGCAGCTTAGCGACTAGCGGGATAGGTACCGGGGAGCTGTTTTTT.

The rearrangement links TRBV27 to TRBJ2-5, with TRBD1 matching 8 bases. Germline V gene lookup returns CDR1 MNHEY and CDR2 SMNVEV (reference sequence). After removal of 4 bases from V and 8 bases from J, the junction contained 6 bases not matched to a gene. The CDR3 is made up of 13 amino acids. The DNA for the CDR3 is TGTGCCAGCAGTTCGACAGGGGCGGAAACCCAGTACTTC. Amino acid sequence: CASSSTGAETQYF.

This chain connects TRBV6-1 to TRBJ2-1, with 13 nucleotides matching TRBD2. Germline assignment: CDR1 MNHNS and CDR2 SASEGT. Trimming at V came to 4 bases and at J to 6 bases, leaving 9 bases not matched to a gene. This CDR3 is 17 amino acids long. CDR3 sequence: CASSANIGTSGINEQFF. The CDR3 DNA is TGTGCCAGCAGTGCAAACATAGGGACTAGCGGGATCAATGAGCAGTTCTTC.

This rearrangement joins TRBV5-4 to TRBJ2-1, with TRBD2 matching 7 bases. The CDR3 runs 15 residues. CDR1 and CDR2 from the germline V gene are SGHNT and YYREEE (reference sequence). V gave up 0 bases and J gave up 5 bases; unmatched junction bases: 5. The CDR3, as DNA: TGTGCCAGCAGCTTGGGCGGGGGTAGGAACAATGAGCAGTTCTTC. It codes for CASSLGGGRNNEQFF. Based on the CDR3 plus reference TRBV5-4 and TRBJ2-1, the full variable domain is ETGVTQSPTHLIKTRGQQVTLRCSSQSGHNTVSWYQQALGQGPQFIFQYYREEENGRGNFPPRFSGLQFPNYSSELNVNALELDDSALYLCASSLGGGRNNEQFFGPGTRLTVL.

Worth noting for this clone: This CDR3 is also generated by other DNA sequences in the sample. The rearrangement joins TRBV5-1 to TRBJ2-3; 9 bases are shared with TRBD1. The CDR3 has 14 residues. The ends lost 4 bases at V and 2 bases at J; junction bases unmatched: 2. The germline V gene encodes CDR1 SGHRS and CDR2 YFSETQ. The CDR3 here is CASSRTGDTDTQYF. The DNA of the CDR3 is TGCGCCAGCAGCCGGACAGGGGACACAGATACGCAGTATTTT.

The chain recombines TRBV6-5 with TRBJ1-4; 7 nucleotides line up with TRBD1. The CDR3 loop spans 15 amino acids. The J segment lost 0 bases and the V segment lost 6 bases, leaving 4 bases of the junction unmatched. From germline, CDR1 is MNHEY and CDR2 SVGAGI. This chain's CDR3 is CASRGQTATNEKLFF. The CDR3 DNA reads as TGTGCCAGCAGGGGACAGACTGCAACTAATGAAAAACTGTTTTTT.

This sequence joins TRBV30 and TRBJ1-1; tentatively, D is TRBD1 (5 bases). This CDR3 spans 14 amino acids. V gave up 3 bases and J gave up 0 bases, with 11 bases separating them. Germline V gives CDR1 GTSNPN, CDR2 SVGIG (reference sequence). The CDR3 spells CAWRRQLMNTEAFF. DNA for the CDR3: TGTGCCTGGAGACGACAGCTCATGAACACTGAAGCTTTCTTT.

This chain uses TRBV19 with TRBJ2-5; no definite D call. The germline gives CDR1 LNHDA, CDR2 SQIVND (reference sequence). The CDR3 is made up of 13 amino acids. V was shortened by 4 bases and J by 1 base, with 7 bases between the two germline ends. The CDR3 DNA sequence: TGTGCCAGTAGTACTGGGGTCCAAGAGACCCAGTACTTC. This codes for CASSTGVQETQYF.

V gene TRBV15 combines with J gene TRBJ1-1; D perhaps matches TRBD1 (5 bases). Germline V lookup: CDR1 LNHNV, CDR2 YYDKDF (reference sequence). This CDR3 spans 17 amino acids. The V end lost 5 bases, the J end lost 0 bases, and 19 bases lay between the germline ends. The chain's CDR3 is CATSRTGRGRLNTEAFF. The CDR3 nucleotides are TGTGCCACCAGCCGGACGGGGAGGGGTCGTCTGAACACTGAAGCTTTCTTT.

This clone occurred once. The chain uses TRBV10-2 and TRBJ1-5; D remains unclear. The germline V gene encodes CDR1 WSHSY and CDR2 SAAADI. This CDR3 has 12 amino acids. The V and J ends lost 6 bases and 0 bases respectively, with 3 bases between them. The CDR3 region has the DNA TGCGCCAGCAGGGATAGCAATCAGCCCCAGCATTTT. It specifies CASRDSNQPQHF.

V usage is TRBV7-2 and J usage is TRBJ2-7, with D perhaps matching TRBD1 (6 bases). Germline V gene lookup returns CDR1 SGHTA and CDR2 FQGNSA. V was shortened by 3 bases and J by 0 bases, with 9 bases between the two germline ends. This CDR3 has 14 amino acids. CDR3 sequence: CASSLGHSSYEQYF. CDR3 nucleotides: TGTGCCAGCAGCTTGGGACACAGCTCCTACGAGCAGTACTTC.

This rearrangement joins TRBV4-1 to TRBJ2-5; tentatively, D is TRBD2 (5 bases). The CDR3 spans 14 residues. Germline CDR1 reads MGHRA; CDR2 reads YSYEKL. V was cut by 0 bases and J by 3 bases, with 8 bases left in between. This CDR3 is CASSQDFGKETQYF. CDR3 bases: TGCGCCAGCAGCCAAGATTTCGGGAAAGAGACCCAGTACTTC.